Below, 6 T cell receptor beta chains from the same sample are listed, as sequenced in a study of shared clonotypes between healthy human individuals. Produced via immunoSEQ multiplex PCR; TCRdb's table is partial and in-frame only. This table has approximately 2,000,000 clones, around 93% appearing once. CD45RO-negative CD8 cells positively selected for CCR7 made up the naive population, which excluded terminally differentiated effector memory CD45RA+ cells. The material sequenced was naive CD8+ T cells from PBMCs. The receptors here all came from a man aged 18 to 30 in good health. Some clones in this sample may be carry-over from other donors' samples.

The chain recombines TRBV13 with TRBJ2-5; 12 nucleotides match TRBD2. The V gene end was trimmed by 0 bases and the J gene end by 4 bases; junction bases not matched to a gene: 9. The CDR3 consists of 18 residues. Germline CDR1 reads PRHDT; CDR2 reads FYEKMQ (reference sequence). CDR3 protein: CASSLGLAGGLNSETQYF. DNA for the CDR3: TGTGCCAGCAGCTTAGGACTAGCGGGAGGCCTCAACTCAGAGACCCAGTACTTC.

The chain carries TRBV6-5 and TRBJ1-1; D not resolved. V was trimmed by 2 bases and J by 6 bases, leaving 16 bases between them. CDR3 length: 15 amino acids. Germline V gives CDR1 MNHEY, CDR2 SVGAGI. The CDR3 DNA is TGTGCCAGCAGTTACGGCGGGTGGCAGTTCTCTGAAGCTTTCTTT. Its protein product is CASSYGGWQFSEAFF.

The V call is TRBV13, the J call TRBJ1-4; D may be TRBD1 (6 bases). V gave up 5 bases and J gave up 8 bases, with 12 bases separating them. The CDR3 is made up of 13 amino acids. Germline CDR1 PRHDT, CDR2 FYEKMQ (reference sequence). CDR3 residues: CASSPGHYEKLFF. For the CDR3, the DNA is TGTGCCAGCAGCCCGGGACATTACGAAAAACTGTTTTTT.

The chain carries TRBV28 and TRBJ1-4; D not certain. Germline V lookup: CDR1 MDHEN, CDR2 SYDVKM. This CDR3 spans 12 amino acids. V dropped 3 bases and J dropped 4 bases, with 3 bases sitting between them. CDR3 nucleotide sequence: TGTGCCAGCAGTTTCAATAATGAAAAACTGTTTTTT. It codes for CASSFNNEKLFF.

This clone showed up just once. The chain is built from TRBV4-1 and TRBJ2-1, with 8 positions matching TRBD2. Germline CDR1 is MGHRA and CDR2 is YSYEKL. The CDR3 sequence is 17 residues long. Germline trimming cut 0 bases from V and 5 bases from J; bases unmatched to any gene: 9. In DNA, the CDR3 is TGCGCCAGCAGCCAAGATCGGGAGGGCCTGAGTGACAATGAGCAGTTCTTC. Protein sequence: CASSQDREGLSDNEQFF.

CDR3 coding DNA: TGTGCCAGCATCCAACGGGGGGGCAGCTCCTACGAGCAGTACTTC. Translated: CASIQRGGSSYEQYF. This sequence joins TRBV27 and TRBJ2-7; TRBD2 agrees at 8 bases. The junction had 8 bases not matched to a gene; V was cut back by 7 bases and J by 0 bases. This CDR3 is built from 15 residues. CDR1 and CDR2 (germline): MNHEY, SMNVEV (reference sequence).